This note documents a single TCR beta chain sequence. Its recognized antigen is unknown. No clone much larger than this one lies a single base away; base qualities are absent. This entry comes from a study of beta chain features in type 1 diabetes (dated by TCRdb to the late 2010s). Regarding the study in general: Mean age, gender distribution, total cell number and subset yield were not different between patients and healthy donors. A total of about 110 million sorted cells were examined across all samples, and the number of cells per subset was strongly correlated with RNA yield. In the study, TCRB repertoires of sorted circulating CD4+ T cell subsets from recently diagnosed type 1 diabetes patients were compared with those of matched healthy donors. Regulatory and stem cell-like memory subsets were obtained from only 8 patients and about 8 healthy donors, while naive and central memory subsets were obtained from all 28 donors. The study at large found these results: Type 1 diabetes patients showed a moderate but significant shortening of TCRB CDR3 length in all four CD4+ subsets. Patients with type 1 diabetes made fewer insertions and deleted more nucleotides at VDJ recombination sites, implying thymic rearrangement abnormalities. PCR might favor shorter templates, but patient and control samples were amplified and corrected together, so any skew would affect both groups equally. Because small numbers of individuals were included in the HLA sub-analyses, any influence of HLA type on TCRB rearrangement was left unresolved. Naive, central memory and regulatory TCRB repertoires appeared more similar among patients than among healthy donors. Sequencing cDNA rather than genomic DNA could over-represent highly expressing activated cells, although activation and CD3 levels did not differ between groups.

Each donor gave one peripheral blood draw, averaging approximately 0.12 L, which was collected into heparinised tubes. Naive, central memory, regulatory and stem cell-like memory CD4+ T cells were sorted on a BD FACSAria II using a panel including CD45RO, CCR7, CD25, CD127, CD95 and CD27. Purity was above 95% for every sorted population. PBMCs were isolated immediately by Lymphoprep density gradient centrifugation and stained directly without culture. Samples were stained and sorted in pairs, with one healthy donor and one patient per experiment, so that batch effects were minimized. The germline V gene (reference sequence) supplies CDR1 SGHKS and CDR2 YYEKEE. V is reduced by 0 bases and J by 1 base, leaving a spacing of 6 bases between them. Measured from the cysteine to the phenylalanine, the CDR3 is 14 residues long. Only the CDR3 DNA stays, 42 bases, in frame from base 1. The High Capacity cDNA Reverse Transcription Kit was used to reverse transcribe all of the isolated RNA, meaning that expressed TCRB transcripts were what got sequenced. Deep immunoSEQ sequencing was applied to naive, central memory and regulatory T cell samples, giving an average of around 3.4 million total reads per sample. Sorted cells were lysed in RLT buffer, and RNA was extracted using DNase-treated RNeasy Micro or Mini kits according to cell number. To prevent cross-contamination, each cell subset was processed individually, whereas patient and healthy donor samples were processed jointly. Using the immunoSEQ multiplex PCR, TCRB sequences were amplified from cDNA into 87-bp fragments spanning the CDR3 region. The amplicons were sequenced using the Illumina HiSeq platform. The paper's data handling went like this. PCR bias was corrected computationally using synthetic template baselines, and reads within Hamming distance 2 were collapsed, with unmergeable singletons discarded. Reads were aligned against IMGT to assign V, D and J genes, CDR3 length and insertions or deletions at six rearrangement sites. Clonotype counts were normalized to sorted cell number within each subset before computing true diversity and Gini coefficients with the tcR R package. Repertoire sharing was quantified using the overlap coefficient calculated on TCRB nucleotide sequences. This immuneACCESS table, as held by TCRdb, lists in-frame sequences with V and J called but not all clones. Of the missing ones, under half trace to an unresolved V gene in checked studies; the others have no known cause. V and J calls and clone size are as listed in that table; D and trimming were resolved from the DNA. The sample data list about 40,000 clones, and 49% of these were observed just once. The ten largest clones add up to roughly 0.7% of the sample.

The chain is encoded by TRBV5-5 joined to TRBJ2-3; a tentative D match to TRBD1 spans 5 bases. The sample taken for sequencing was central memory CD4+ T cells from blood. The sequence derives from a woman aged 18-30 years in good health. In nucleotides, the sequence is TGTGCCAGCAGCTTGGTGGGGCGCACAGATACGCAGTATTTT. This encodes CASSLVGRTDTQYF.